This TCR beta chain was profiled in a study of blood T cell repertoires in COVID-19. Study at large: The United States, Italy and Spain provided the acute and convalescent COVID-19 samples. T cells, B-cell-depleted T cells, or PBMCs supplied cDNA or gDNA.

Original handling: Amplification of reference gene primers provided the estimated nucleated cell counts. Libraries were prepared by immunoSEQ multiplex PCR; TCRdb keeps only in-frame clonotypes and omits some of them. From that table come the V and J calls and clone size; the DNA was used to work out D and trimming. The data show about 120,000 clones, over 60% seen once. The germline V gene encodes CDR1 MNHNS and CDR2 SASEGT. CDR3 size: 13 residues. The J segment lost 3 bases and the V segment lost 5 bases, leaving 3 bases of the junction unmatched. The chain employs TRBV6-1 and TRBJ2-7; 8 bases fit TRBD1. What was sequenced was peripheral blood. The clonotype comes from a woman at least 80 years old with acute or convalescent COVID-19. The CDR3 is CASSSGQGYEQYF. The CDR3 bases are TGTGCCAGCAGTTCCGGACAGGGCTACGAGCAGTACTTC.